This TCR beta chain was retrieved from a study of OX40 agonist ivuxolimab in advanced cancers. CDR3 length: 14 amino acids. Trimming cost V 5 bases and J 4 bases, with 13 bases left between them. Germline CDR1 reads SGHTA; CDR2 reads FQGTGA. Worth noting for this clone: Its antigen is as yet unknown.

Whole-study findings and limits: Relative to CD4+, CD8+ T cells held more expanded clones on average.

Profiling relied on immunoSEQ multiplex PCR, and the TCRdb table lists in-frame clones only, not all of them. This table holds around 95,000 clones, 89% found once. The V call is TRBV7-3, the J call TRBJ2-3; no clear D gene. The receptor comes from an adult with an advanced solid tumor such as melanoma, head and neck, liver or kidney cancer. Sequencing used CD4+ or CD8+ T cells sorted from blood, obtained in a trial of the OX40 agonist ivuxolimab. For the CDR3, the DNA is TGTGCCAGCAGCCCACACCCTCTTTCAGATACGCAGTATTTT. Translating gives CASSPHPLSDTQYF.